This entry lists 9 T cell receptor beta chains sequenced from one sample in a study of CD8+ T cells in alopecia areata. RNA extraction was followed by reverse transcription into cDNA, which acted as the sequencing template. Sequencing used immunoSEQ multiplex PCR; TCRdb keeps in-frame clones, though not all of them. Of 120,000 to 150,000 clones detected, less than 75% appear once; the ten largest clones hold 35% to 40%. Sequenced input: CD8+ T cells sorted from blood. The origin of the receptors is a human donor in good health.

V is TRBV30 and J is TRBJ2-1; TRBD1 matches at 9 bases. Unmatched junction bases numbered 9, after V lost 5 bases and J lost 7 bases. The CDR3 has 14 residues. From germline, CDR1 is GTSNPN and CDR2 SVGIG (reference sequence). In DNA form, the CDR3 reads TGTGCCTGGTCTCACAGGGGGCGCGAAAATGAGCAGTTCTTC. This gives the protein CAWSHRGRENEQFF.

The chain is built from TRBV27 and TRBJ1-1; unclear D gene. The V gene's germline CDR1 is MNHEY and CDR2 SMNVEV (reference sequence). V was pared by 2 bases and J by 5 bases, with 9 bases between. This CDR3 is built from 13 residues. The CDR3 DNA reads TGTGCCAGCAGTTTAAAGGTTATGACTGAAGCTTTCTTT. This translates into CASSLKVMTEAFF.

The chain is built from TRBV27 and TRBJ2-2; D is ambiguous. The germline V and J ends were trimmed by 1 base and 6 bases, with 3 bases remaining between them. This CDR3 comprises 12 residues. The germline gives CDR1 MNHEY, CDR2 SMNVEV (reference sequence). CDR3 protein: CASSLYPGELFF. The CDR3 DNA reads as TGTGCCAGCAGTTTATATCCCGGGGAGCTGTTTTTT.

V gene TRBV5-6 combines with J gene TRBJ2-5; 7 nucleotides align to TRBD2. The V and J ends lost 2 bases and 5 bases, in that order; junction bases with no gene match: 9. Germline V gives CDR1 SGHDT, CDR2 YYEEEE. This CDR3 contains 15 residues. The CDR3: CASSLQAGSMETQYF. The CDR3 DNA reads TGTGCCAGCAGCTTACAAGCGGGGAGTATGGAGACCCAGTACTTC.

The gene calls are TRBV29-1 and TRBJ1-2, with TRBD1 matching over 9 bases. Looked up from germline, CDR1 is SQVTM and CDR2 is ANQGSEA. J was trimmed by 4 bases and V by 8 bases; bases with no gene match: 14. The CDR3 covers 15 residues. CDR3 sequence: CSSDHPEDRGYGYTF. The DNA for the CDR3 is TGCAGCTCAGATCACCCTGAGGACAGGGGCTATGGCTACACCTTC.

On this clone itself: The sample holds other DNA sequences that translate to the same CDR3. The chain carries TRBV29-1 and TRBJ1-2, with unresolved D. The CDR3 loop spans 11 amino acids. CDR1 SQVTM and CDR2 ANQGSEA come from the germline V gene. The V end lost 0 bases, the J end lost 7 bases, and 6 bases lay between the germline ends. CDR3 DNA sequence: TGCAGCGTTGAAGATAGGCGTGGCTACACCTTC. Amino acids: CSVEDRRGYTF.

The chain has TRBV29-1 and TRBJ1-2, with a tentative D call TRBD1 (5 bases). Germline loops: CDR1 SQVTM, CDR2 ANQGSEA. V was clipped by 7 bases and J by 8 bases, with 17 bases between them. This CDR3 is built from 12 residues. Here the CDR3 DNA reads TGCAGCGCCTTAACCGCTTGGGGCGGCTACACCTTC. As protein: CSALTAWGGYTF.

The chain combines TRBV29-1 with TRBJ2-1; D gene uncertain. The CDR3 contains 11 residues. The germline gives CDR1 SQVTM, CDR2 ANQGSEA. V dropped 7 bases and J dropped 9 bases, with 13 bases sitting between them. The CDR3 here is CSAPLDLEQFF. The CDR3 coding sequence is TGCAGCGCTCCCCTAGACCTTGAGCAGTTCTTC.

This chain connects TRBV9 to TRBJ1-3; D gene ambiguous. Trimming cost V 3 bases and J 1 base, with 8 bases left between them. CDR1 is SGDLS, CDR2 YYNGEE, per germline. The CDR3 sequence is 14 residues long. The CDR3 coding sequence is TGTGCCAGCAGCGGAAGTAATTCTGGAAACACCATATATTTT. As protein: CASSGSNSGNTIYF.